This TCR beta chain derives from a study of T cell changes during pregnancy in multiple sclerosis. The data were produced by immunoSEQ multiplex PCR, yet TCRdb's version contains in-frame clones alone and is incomplete. The sample yields just over 90,000 clones, about nine tenths seen once. This CDR3 is 15 amino acids long. The germline V gene encodes CDR1 MNHEY and CDR2 SVGAGI. The V end lost 2 bases, the J end lost 8 bases, and 18 bases lay between the germline ends. Sequences were derived from peripheral blood, sampled after pregnancy. The rearrangement joins TRBV6-5 to TRBJ1-1, with D maybe TRBD1 (6 bases). The clonotype comes from a female donor in good health, enrolled as a control in a pregnancy study. CDR3 in amino acids: CASSYRPAGDAEAFF. CDR3 nucleotides: TGTGCCAGCAGTTACCGCCCAGCAGGGGACGCCGAAGCTTTCTTT.